The 29 T cell receptor beta chains given below trace back to one sample, sequenced in a study of blood T cell repertoires in COVID-19. Profiling relied on immunoSEQ multiplex PCR, and the TCRdb table lists in-frame clones only, not all of them. The sample has 70,000 to 90,000 clones; less than 90% are singletons. Sequencing was done on a sample of peripheral blood. These receptors were obtained from a man aged 60 to 75 with acute or convalescent COVID-19.

The V gene is TRBV15, the J gene TRBJ1-5, with TRBD1 matching over 7 bases. Losses at the gene ends were 5 bases for V and 4 bases for J; bases not matched to a gene: 11. The CDR3 extends over 16 amino acids. Germline V lookup: CDR1 LNHNV, CDR2 YYDKDF (reference sequence). CDR3 in amino acids: CATSRNPTGRNQPQHF. The CDR3 DNA reads TGTGCCACCAGCCGCAACCCGACAGGGCGGAATCAGCCCCAGCATTTT.

In this sample, this clone turned up a few times. The J gene is TRBJ2-7, the V gene TRBV10-3; D possibly corresponds to TRBD1 (5 bases). Trimming left V 4 bases short and J 4 bases short, with 8 bases between. CDR3 size: 12 residues. Germline V gene lookup returns CDR1 ENHRY and CDR2 SYGVKD. CDR3 in DNA: TGTGCCATCAGTGGCGGACAATACGAGCAGTACTTC. Translating it yields CAISGGQYEQYF.

The rearrangement links TRBV10-1 to TRBJ1-5; possibly TRBD1 for D (5 bases). The germline V and J ends were trimmed by 4 bases and 3 bases, with 10 bases remaining between them. Germline values: CDR1 WNHNN, CDR2 SYGVQD (reference sequence). The CDR3 covers 14 residues. CDR3: CASSAGGPNQPQHF. CDR3 in DNA: TGCGCCAGCAGTGCGGGGGGACCCAATCAGCCCCAGCATTTT.

V is TRBV25-1 and J is TRBJ1-4; 7 bases line up with TRBD1. J was trimmed by 5 bases and V by 5 bases; bases with no gene match: 8. Per the germline V gene, CDR1 is MGHDK and CDR2 is SYGVNS. This CDR3 spans 15 amino acids. The CDR3 DNA reads as TGTGCCAGCAGTTTACCAGGGGGGAGGAATGAAAAACTGTTTTTT. Residues: CASSLPGGRNEKLFF.

A note on this clone: One end of the junction does not line up with germline, which may come from a read error. The rearrangement uses TRBV19 and TRBJ1-1; no clear D. Per the germline V gene, CDR1 is LNHDA and CDR2 is SQIVND (reference sequence). The CDR3 runs 16 residues. The CDR3 region is CASNIEIRPRNTEAFF. CDR3 DNA: TGTGCCAGTAATATAGAAATCAGGCCGCGGAACACTGAAGCTTTCTTT.

The DNA for the CDR3 is TGTGCCAGCAGCTTACCGGGACTAGCGGGGGGTCCTAGCACAGATACGCAGTATTTT. As protein: CASSLPGLAGGPSTDTQYF. The V gene is TRBV5-4, the J gene TRBJ2-3, with 15 bases fitting TRBD2. CDR1 and CDR2 (germline): SGHNT, YYREEE (reference sequence). V dropped 2 bases and J dropped 0; count of bases not matched to a gene: 7. This CDR3 is built from 19 residues.

CDR3 loop: CASSQDLASGYEQYF. In nucleotides, the CDR3 is TGTGCCAGCAGCCAAGACCTGGCTAGCGGTTACGAGCAGTACTTC. The gene calls are TRBV3-1 (or the pseudogene TRBV3-2) and TRBJ2-7, with 7 bases aligning to TRBD2. This CDR3 contains 15 residues. Germline trimming cut 0 bases from V and 4 bases from J; bases unmatched to any gene: 6. CDR1 and CDR2 (germline): LGHDT, YNNKEL (reference sequence).

This clone was detected a few times. The chain has TRBV30 and TRBJ1-5; 11 nucleotides match TRBD1. CDR1 GTSNPN and CDR2 SVGIG come from the germline V gene (reference sequence). Unmatched junction bases numbered 4, after V lost 0 bases and J lost 6 bases. This CDR3 contains 15 residues. CDR3 residues: CAWSVGTGGSQPQHF. CDR3 coding DNA: TGTGCCTGGAGTGTGGGGACAGGGGGATCTCAGCCCCAGCATTTT.

The chain carries TRBV10-3 and TRBJ2-3; weak D call: TRBD2 (6 bases). Deletions cut 4 bases from V and 0 bases from J, with 17 bases between. The CDR3 runs to 17 residues. CDR1 ENHRY and CDR2 SYGVKD come from the germline V gene. This CDR3 is CAISGGGARSSTDTQYF. CDR3 sequence (DNA): TGTGCCATCAGTGGTGGAGGGGCACGATCTAGCACAGATACGCAGTATTTT.

J is TRBJ2-3 and V is TRBV7-2; TRBD2 matches 12 bases. This CDR3 spans 16 amino acids. Germline CDR1 reads SGHTA; CDR2 reads FQGNSA. After removal of 2 bases from V and 5 bases from J, the junction contained 5 bases not matched to a gene. The CDR3 loop reads CASSLFTGLAGDTQYF. Written as DNA, the CDR3 is TGTGCCAGCAGCTTATTTACGGGACTAGCGGGAGATACGCAGTATTTT.

This clone was recorded once. The V gene is TRBV12-1, the J gene TRBJ1-5; the table gives TRBD1 as D, unverified against the DNA. TRBV12-1 is an annotated pseudogene. The length of the CDR3 is 16 residues. The CDR3 protein is CASSSYRSHSNQPQHF. CDR3 coding DNA: TGTGCCAGCAGCTCATACAGGAGTCATAGCAATCAGCCCCAGCATTTT.

The V call is TRBV7-6, the J call TRBJ2-2; maybe TRBD1 (5 bases). In germline, CDR1 is SGHVS, CDR2 FNYEAQ. The CDR3 has 15 amino acids. V was pared by 1 base and J by 2 bases, with 8 bases between. CDR3 in amino acids: CASSLGQSNTGELFF. The CDR3 nucleotides are TGTGCCAGCAGCTTAGGACAGAGTAACACCGGGGAGCTGTTTTTT. Based on the CDR3 plus reference TRBV7-6 and TRBJ2-2, the full variable domain is GAGVSQSPRYKVTKRGQDVALRCDPISGHVSLYWYRQALGQGPEFLTYFNYEAQQDKSGLPNDRFSAERPEGSISTLTIQRTEQRDSAMYRCASSLGQSNTGELFFGEGSRLTVL.

The genes are TRBV2 and TRBJ2-4; TRBD1 aligns across 9 bases. J was trimmed by 0 bases and V by 6 bases; bases with no gene match: 6. CDR3 length: 16 residues. Germline assignment: CDR1 SNHLY and CDR2 FYNNEI. CDR3 coding DNA: TGTGCCAGCAGCACCGGGACAGGGTTAGCCAAAAACATTCAGTACTTC. Amino acids: CASSTGTGLAKNIQYF. The variable domain in full, with the rest retrieved from reference TRBV2 and TRBJ2-4, is EPEVTQTPSHQVTQMGQEVILRCVPISNHLYFYWYRQILGQKVEFLVSFYNNEISEKSEIFDDQFSVERPDGSNFTLKIRSTKLEDSAMYFCASSTGTGLAKNIQYFGAGTRLSVL.

This clone has just one count. This chain links TRBV7-2 with TRBJ1-2; D perhaps matches TRBD1 (5 bases). The CDR3 length is 13 residues. With 8 bases removed from V and 3 bases from J, the gap between germline ends came to 13 bases. Germline CDR1 and CDR2: SGHTA and FQGNSA. The CDR3 spells CASQDIFHYGYTF. The CDR3 nucleotides are TGTGCCAGCCAGGACATCTTCCACTATGGCTACACCTTC.

This sequence joins TRBV13 and TRBJ2-1; 10 nucleotides match TRBD2. The ends lost 5 bases at V and 6 bases at J; junction bases unmatched: 4. CDR1 and CDR2 (germline): PRHDT, FYEKMQ (reference sequence). The CDR3 spans 14 residues. The CDR3 protein is CASSLLAGPNEQFF. CDR3 coding DNA: TGTGCCAGCAGCCTACTAGCGGGACCCAATGAGCAGTTCTTC.

This clone was seen a single time. The rearrangement joins TRBV5-1 to TRBJ2-7; 10 positions match TRBD1. Per the germline V gene, CDR1 is SGHRS and CDR2 is YFSETQ. The CDR3 consists of 15 residues. Germline trimming cut 3 bases from V and 3 bases from J; bases unmatched to any gene: 6. In nucleotides, the CDR3 is TGCGCCAGCAGCTCCCGGACAGGGGGGGACTACGAGCAGTACTTC. This gives the protein CASSSRTGGDYEQYF.

J is TRBJ2-5 and V is TRBV19, with D perhaps matching TRBD2 (6 bases). V was cut by 6 bases and J by 2 bases, with 19 bases left in between. The germline CDR1 and CDR2 sequences are LNHDA and SQIVND (reference sequence). The CDR3 loop spans 16 amino acids. The chain's CDR3 is CASRGVWWEDQETQYF. CDR3 coding DNA: TGTGCCAGTAGAGGTGTGTGGTGGGAGGATCAAGAGACCCAGTACTTC.

J is TRBJ1-3 and V is TRBV4-2, with TRBD1 matching 9 bases. Germline CDR1 LGHNA, CDR2 YNFKEQ. This CDR3 is built from 16 residues. Germline trimming cut 2 bases from V and 2 bases from J; bases unmatched to any gene: 4. The CDR3 bases are TGTGCCAGCAGCCAACGGGACAGGGTCGCTGGAAACACCATATATTTT. This codes for CASSQRDRVAGNTIYF.

This clone has only a few counts. Here the CDR3 DNA reads TGTGCCTGGAGCGTTGCCTGGGCCCAAGAGACCCAGTACTTC. Its translation is CAWSVAWAQETQYF. This sequence joins TRBV30 and TRBJ2-5, with D hard to call. From germline, CDR1 is GTSNPN and CDR2 SVGIG (reference sequence). This CDR3 is 14 amino acids long. V lost 3 bases and J lost 1, with 12 bases in between. Drawing the rest from reference TRBV30 and TRBJ2-5, the complete variable domain is SQTIHQWPATLVQPVGSPLSLECTVEGTSNPNLYWYRQAAGRGLQLLFYSVGIGQISSEVPQNLSASRPQDRQFILSSKKLLLSDSGFYLCAWSVAWAQETQYFGPGTRLLVL.

The chain couples TRBV7-8 to TRBJ2-7, with a possible D match to TRBD2 (5 bases). There are 16 residues in the CDR3. V lost 5 bases and J 1 base, leaving 18 bases between the germline ends. In germline, CDR1 is SGHVS, CDR2 FQNEAQ. The CDR3 bases are TGTGCCAGCAGCCCATACAGCGGTGCAAGGTCCTACGAGCAGTACTTC. This translates into CASSPYSGARSYEQYF.

The chain combines TRBV27 with TRBJ1-2; TRBD1 matches at 9 bases. The V segment lost 2 bases and the J segment 2 bases; nucleotides outside the gene matches: 0. CDR3 length: 14 amino acids. Germline CDR1 MNHEY, CDR2 SMNVEV (reference sequence). CDR3 residues: CASSLGTGNYGYTF. The CDR3 region has the DNA TGTGCCAGCAGTTTAGGGACAGGGAACTATGGCTACACCTTC.

This sequence joins TRBV29-1 and TRBJ2-3; D gene unclear. The V and J ends lost 2 bases and 4 bases respectively, with 10 bases between them. The V gene's germline CDR1 is SQVTM and CDR2 ANQGSEA. CDR3 size: 13 residues. CDR3 amino acids: CSVEFGASDTQYF. CDR3 coding DNA: TGCAGCGTTGAATTTGGAGCCTCAGATACGCAGTATTTT.

This clone was observed a single time. The chain uses TRBV5-1 and TRBJ1-2, with D uncertain. V was shortened by 1 base and J by 1 base, with 5 bases between the two germline ends. The germline gives CDR1 SGHRS, CDR2 YFSETQ. The CDR3 has 13 residues. The CDR3: CASSLPGNYGYTF. CDR3 nucleotides: TGCGCCAGCAGCTTGCCGGGTAACTATGGCTACACCTTC.

The chain is built from TRBV18 and TRBJ1-5; D is possibly TRBD1 (5 bases). This CDR3 contains 14 residues. V lost 0 bases to trimming and J lost 5 bases, with 8 bases between them. Germline loops: CDR1 KGHSH, CDR2 LQKENI. The CDR3 loop reads CASSPPGPHQPQHF. The DNA for the CDR3 is TGTGCCAGCTCACCACCGGGGCCCCATCAGCCCCAGCATTTT.

The V gene is TRBV12-3 or TRBV12-4, the J gene TRBJ2-2; 7 nucleotides agree with TRBD1. After removal of 6 bases from V and 7 bases from J, the junction contained 5 bases not matched to a gene. The CDR3 sequence is 13 residues long. CDR3 sequence: CASRSRTGGELFF. CDR3 coding DNA: TGTGCCAGCAGATCTCGGACAGGCGGGGAGCTGTTTTTT.

Of note for this clone: A junction end diverges from the germline sequence, so it may reflect a read error. CDR3 in DNA: TGTGCTAGCAGCCGGGACATGCAAGAGACCCAGTACTTC. This sequence encodes CASSRDMQETQYF. The chain is built from TRBV7-7 and TRBJ2-5; D perhaps matches TRBD1 (6 bases). Germline V gene data show CDR1 as SSHAT and CDR2 as FNYEAQ (reference sequence). The CDR3 is 13 amino acids.

The V gene is TRBV12-5, the J gene TRBJ1-4, with 7 bases that match TRBD1. This CDR3 spans 14 amino acids. Germline loops: CDR1 LGHNT, CDR2 FRNRAP. The ends lost 6 bases at V and 10 bases at J; junction bases unmatched: 11. This CDR3 reads CASGPDRDFGKLFF. CDR3 in DNA: TGTGCTAGTGGCCCCGACAGGGATTTCGGAAAACTGTTTTTT.

This rearrangement joins TRBV7-2 to TRBJ2-1, with a tentative D call TRBD2 (5 bases). The CDR3 consists of 12 residues. Looked up from germline, CDR1 is SGHTA and CDR2 is FQGNSA. The germline V and J ends were trimmed by 5 bases and 10 bases, with 12 bases remaining between them. CDR3 bases: TGTGCCAGCAGCGCGGGCGCGAGGGAGCAGTTCTTC. It encodes CASSAGAREQFF.

V and J are TRBV3-1 (or the pseudogene TRBV3-2) and TRBJ2-7, with 9 bases matching TRBD2. The CDR3 has 15 residues. With V trimmed by 3 bases and J by 7 bases, 10 bases remained unmatched. Germline-derived CDR1 and CDR2 are LGHDT and YNNKEL (reference sequence). The CDR3 DNA reads as TGTGCCAGCAGCCAGTTGGCTAGCGGGATAGGGGAGCAGTACTTC. Its translation is CASSQLASGIGEQYF.